This T cell receptor beta chain originates from a study of blood T cell repertoires in COVID-19. V lost 1 base to trimming and J lost 6 bases, with 9 bases between them. CDR1 MGHRA and CDR2 YSYEKL come from the germline V gene. This CDR3 contains 13 residues. Libraries were prepared by immunoSEQ multiplex PCR; TCRdb keeps only in-frame clonotypes and omits some of them. Of a few hundred thousand clones listed, less than 85% are singletons. This receptor was obtained from a woman between 18 and 30 years old with acute or convalescent COVID-19. This chain connects TRBV4-1 to TRBJ1-2; D unresolved. The sequenced material came from peripheral blood. Written as DNA, the CDR3 is TGCGCCAGCAGCCAAGCTGAGGTGCATGGCTACACCTTC. It yields the protein CASSQAEVHGYTF.